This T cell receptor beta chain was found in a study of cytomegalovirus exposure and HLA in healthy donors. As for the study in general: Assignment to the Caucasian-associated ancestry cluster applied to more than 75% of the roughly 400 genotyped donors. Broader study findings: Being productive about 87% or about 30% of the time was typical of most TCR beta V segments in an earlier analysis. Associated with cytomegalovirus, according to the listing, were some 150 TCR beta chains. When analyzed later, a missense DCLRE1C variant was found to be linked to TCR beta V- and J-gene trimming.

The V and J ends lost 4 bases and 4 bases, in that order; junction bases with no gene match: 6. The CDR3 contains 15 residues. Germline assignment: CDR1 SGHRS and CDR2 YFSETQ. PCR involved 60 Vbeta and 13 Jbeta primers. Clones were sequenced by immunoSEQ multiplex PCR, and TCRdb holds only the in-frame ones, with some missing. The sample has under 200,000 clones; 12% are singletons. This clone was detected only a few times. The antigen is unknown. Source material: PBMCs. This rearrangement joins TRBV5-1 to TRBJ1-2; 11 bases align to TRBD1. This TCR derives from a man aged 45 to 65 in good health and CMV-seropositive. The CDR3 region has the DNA TGCGCCAGCAGCCCGGACAGGGGGCGAGGCTATGGCTACACCTTC. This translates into CASSPDRGRGYGYTF.